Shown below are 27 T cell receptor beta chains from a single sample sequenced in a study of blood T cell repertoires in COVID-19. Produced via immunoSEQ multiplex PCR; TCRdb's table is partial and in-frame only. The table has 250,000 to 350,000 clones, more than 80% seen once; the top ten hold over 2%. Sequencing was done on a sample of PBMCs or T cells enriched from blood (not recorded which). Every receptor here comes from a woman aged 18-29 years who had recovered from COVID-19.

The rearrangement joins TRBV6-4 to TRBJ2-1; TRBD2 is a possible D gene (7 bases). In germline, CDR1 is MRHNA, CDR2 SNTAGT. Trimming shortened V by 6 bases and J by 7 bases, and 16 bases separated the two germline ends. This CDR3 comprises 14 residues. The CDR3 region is CASSAGGAENEQFF. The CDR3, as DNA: TGTGCCAGCAGCGCTGGGGGGGCGGAAAATGAGCAGTTCTTC.

CDR3 sequence reads: CASSQAPNNEKLFF. The CDR3 DNA follows: TGCGCCAGCAGCCAGGCACCGAATAATGAAAAACTGTTTTTT. The V call is TRBV4-1, the J call TRBJ1-4; D is ambiguous. The CDR3 extends over 14 amino acids. V was cut by 3 bases and J by 4 bases, with 9 bases left in between. Germline CDR1 reads MGHRA; CDR2 reads YSYEKL.

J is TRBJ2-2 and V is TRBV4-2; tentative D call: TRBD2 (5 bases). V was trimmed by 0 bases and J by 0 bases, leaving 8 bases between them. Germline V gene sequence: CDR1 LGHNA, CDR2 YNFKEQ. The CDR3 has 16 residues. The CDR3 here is CASSQEAAANTGELFF. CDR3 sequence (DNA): TGTGCCAGCAGCCAAGAAGCGGCTGCGAACACCGGGGAGCTGTTTTTT.

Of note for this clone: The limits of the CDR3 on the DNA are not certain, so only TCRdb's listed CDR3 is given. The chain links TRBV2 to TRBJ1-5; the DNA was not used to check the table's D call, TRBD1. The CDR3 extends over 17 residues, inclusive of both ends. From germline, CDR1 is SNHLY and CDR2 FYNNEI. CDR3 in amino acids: CASSSSGAGGLSQPQHF.

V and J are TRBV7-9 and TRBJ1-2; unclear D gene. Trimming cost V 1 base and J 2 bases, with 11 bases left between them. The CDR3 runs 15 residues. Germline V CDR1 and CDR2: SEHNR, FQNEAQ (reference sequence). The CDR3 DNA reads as TGTGCCAGCAGCTTAGGGTTTGAGGCAAACTATGGCTACACCTTC. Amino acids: CASSLGFEANYGYTF.

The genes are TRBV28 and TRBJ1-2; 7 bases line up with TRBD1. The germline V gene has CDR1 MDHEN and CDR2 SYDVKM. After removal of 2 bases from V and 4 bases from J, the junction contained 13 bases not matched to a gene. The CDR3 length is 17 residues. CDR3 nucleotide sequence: TGTGCCAGCAGTTTAGGCCAGGGGGATAAATTTGGCTATGGCTACACCTTC. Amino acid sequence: CASSLGQGDKFGYGYTF.

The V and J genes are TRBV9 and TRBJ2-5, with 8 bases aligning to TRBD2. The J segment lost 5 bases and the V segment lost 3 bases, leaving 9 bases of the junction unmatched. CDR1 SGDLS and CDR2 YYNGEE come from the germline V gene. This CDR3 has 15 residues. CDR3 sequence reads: CASSGPGTRGETQYF. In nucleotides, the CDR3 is TGTGCCAGCAGCGGTCCCGGGACTAGGGGCGAGACCCAGTACTTC.

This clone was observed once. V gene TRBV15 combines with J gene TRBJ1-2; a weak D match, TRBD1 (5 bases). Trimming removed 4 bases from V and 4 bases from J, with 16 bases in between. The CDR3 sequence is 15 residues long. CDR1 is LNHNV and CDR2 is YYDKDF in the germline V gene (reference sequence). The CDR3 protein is CATSTRATGVYGYTF. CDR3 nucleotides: TGTGCCACCAGCACTAGAGCTACGGGGGTCTATGGCTACACCTTC.

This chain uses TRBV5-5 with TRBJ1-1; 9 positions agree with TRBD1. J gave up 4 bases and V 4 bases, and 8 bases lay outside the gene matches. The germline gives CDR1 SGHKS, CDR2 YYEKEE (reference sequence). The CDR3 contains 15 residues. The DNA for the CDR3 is TGTGCCAGCAGCCGGCCGGGACAGGGACTCACTGAAGCTTTCTTT. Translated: CASSRPGQGLTEAFF.

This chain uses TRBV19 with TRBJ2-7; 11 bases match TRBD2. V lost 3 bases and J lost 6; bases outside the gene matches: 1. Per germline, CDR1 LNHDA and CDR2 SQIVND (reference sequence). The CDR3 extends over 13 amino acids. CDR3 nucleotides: TGTGCCAGTAGTATGACTAGCGGGGTCGAGCAGTACTTC. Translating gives CASSMTSGVEQYF.

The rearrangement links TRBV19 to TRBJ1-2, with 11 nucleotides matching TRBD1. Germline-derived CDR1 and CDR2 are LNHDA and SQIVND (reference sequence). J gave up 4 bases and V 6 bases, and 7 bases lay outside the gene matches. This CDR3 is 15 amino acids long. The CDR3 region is CASRPGQGAGYGYTF. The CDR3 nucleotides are TGTGCCAGTAGGCCCGGACAGGGGGCGGGCTATGGCTACACCTTC. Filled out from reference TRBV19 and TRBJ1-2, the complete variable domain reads DGGITQSPKYLFRKEGQNVTLSCEQNLNHDAMYWYRQDPGQGLRLIYYSQIVNDFQKGDIAEGYSVSREKKESFPLTVTSAQKNPTAFYLCASRPGQGAGYGYTFGSGTRLTVV.

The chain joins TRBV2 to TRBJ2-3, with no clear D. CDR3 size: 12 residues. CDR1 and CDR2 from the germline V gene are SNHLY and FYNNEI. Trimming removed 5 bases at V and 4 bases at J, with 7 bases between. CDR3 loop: CASSQVSDTQYF. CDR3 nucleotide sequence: TGTGCCAGCAGTCAGGTATCAGATACGCAGTATTTT.

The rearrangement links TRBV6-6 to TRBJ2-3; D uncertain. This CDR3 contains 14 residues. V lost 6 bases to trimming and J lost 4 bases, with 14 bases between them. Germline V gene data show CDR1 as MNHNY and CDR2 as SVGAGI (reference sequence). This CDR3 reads CASRSPQQADTQYF. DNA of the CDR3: TGTGCCAGCAGAAGTCCGCAGCAGGCAGATACGCAGTATTTT.

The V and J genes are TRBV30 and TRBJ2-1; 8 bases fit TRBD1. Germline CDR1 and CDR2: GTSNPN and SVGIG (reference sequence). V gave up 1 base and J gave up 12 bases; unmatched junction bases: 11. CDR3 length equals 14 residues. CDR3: CAWSAGTGQMVQFF. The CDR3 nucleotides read TGTGCCTGGAGTGCAGGGACAGGCCAAATGGTGCAGTTCTTC.

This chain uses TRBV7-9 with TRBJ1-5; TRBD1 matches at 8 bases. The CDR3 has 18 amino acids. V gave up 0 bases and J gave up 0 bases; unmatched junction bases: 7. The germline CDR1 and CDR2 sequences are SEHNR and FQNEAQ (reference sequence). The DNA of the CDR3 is TGTGCCAGCAGCTTAGCGGGCAGGGGGCTCTATAGCAATCAGCCCCAGCATTTT. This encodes CASSLAGRGLYSNQPQHF.

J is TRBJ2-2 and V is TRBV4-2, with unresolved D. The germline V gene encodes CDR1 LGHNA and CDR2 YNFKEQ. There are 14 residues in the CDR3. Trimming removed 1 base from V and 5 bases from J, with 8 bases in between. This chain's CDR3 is CASSQVAVTGELFF. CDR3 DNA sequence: TGTGCCAGCAGCCAAGTGGCGGTTACCGGGGAGCTGTTTTTT.

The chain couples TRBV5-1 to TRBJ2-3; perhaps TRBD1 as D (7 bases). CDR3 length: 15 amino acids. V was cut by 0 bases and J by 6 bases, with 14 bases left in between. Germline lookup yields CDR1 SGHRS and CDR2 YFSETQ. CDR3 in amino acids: CASSLGQGGLDTQYF. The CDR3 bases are TGCGCCAGCAGCTTGGGACAGGGAGGTCTCGATACGCAGTATTTT. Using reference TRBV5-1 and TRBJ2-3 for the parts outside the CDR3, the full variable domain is KAGVTQTPRYLIKTRGQQVTLSCSPISGHRSVSWYQQTPGQGLQFLFEYFSETQRNKGNFPGRFSGRQFSNSRSEMNVSTLELGDSALYLCASSLGQGGLDTQYFGPGTRLTVL.

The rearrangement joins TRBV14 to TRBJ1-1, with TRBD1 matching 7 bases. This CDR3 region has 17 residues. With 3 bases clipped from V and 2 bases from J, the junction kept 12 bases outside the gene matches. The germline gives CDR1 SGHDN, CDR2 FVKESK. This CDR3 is CASSHRVLQGFNTEAFF. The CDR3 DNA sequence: TGTGCCAGCAGCCACCGTGTACTACAGGGGTTTAACACTGAAGCTTTCTTT. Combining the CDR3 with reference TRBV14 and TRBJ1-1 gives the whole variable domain EAGVTQFPSHSVIEKGQTVTLRCDPISGHDNLYWYRRVMGKEIKFLLHFVKESKQDESGMPNNRFLAERTGGTYSTLKVQPAELEDSGVYFCASSHRVLQGFNTEAFFGQGTRLTVV.

CDR3 DNA: TGTGCCACCAGTGATTGGGCCCCCAATCAGCCCCAGCATTTT. It translates to CATSDWAPNQPQHF. The V gene is TRBV24-1, the J gene TRBJ1-5; unclear D gene. The CDR3 is made up of 14 amino acids. Germline assignment: CDR1 KGHDR and CDR2 SFDVKD. The V gene lost 2 bases and the J gene lost 3 bases, with 7 bases spanning the gap.

CDR3 DNA sequence: TGCGCCAGCAGCTTCAGGGGCGGGCCCACGAACACCGGGGAGCTGTTTTTT. Amino acids: CASSFRGGPTNTGELFF. This rearrangement joins TRBV5-1 to TRBJ2-2; the D gene is possibly TRBD1 (6 bases). Germline CDR1 SGHRS, CDR2 YFSETQ. V shed 2 bases and J shed 0 bases, with 14 bases lying between them. This CDR3 spans 17 amino acids.

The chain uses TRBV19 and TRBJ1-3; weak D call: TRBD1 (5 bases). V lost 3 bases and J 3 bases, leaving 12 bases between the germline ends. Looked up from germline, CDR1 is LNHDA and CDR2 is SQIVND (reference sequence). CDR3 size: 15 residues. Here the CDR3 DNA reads TGTGCCAGTAGTATGGGAGGGGTTCTTGGAAACACCATATATTTT. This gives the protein CASSMGGVLGNTIYF.

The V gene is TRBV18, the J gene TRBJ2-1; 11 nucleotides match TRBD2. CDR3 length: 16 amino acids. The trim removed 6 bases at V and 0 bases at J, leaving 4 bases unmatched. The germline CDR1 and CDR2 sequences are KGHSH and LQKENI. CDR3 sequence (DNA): TGTGCCAGCTCGAAGACTAGCGGGGACTCCTACAATGAGCAGTTCTTC. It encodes CASSKTSGDSYNEQFF.

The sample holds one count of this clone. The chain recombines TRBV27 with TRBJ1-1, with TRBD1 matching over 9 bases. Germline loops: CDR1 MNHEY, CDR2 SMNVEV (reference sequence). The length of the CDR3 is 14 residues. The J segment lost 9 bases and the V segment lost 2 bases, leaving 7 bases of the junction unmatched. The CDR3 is CASSLLGTGPKAFF. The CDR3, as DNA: TGTGCCAGCAGTTTACTCGGGACAGGGCCCAAAGCTTTCTTT.

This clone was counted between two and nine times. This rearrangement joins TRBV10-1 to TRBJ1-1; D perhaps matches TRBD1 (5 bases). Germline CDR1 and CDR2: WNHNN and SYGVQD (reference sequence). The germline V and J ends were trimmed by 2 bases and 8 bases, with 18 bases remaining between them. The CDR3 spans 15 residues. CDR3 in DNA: TGCGCCAGCAGTGAGAAGATAGGGGAGGGGACCGAAGCTTTCTTT. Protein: CASSEKIGEGTEAFF.

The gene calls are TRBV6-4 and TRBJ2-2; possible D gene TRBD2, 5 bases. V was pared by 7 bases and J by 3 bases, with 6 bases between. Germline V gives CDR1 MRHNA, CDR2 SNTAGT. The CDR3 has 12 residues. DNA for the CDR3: TGTGCCAGCATCGGGGACACCGGGGAGCTGTTTTTT. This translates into CASIGDTGELFF.

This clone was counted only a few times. The CDR3 nucleotides read TGTGCCAGCAGTTACAGGGGCCCCTACAATGAGCAGTTCTTC. Translated: CASSYRGPYNEQFF. The genes are TRBV6-5 and TRBJ2-1; D perhaps matches TRBD1 (5 bases). Trimming cost V 2 bases and J 2 bases, with 7 bases left between them. This CDR3 is 14 amino acids long. Germline V gives CDR1 MNHEY, CDR2 SVGAGI.

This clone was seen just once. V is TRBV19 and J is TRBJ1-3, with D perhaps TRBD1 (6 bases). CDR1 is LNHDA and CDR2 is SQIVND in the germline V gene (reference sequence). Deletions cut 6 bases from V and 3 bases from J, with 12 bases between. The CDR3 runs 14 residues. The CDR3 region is CASRQTGFGNTIYF. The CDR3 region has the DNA TGTGCCAGTAGGCAGACAGGCTTTGGAAACACCATATATTTT. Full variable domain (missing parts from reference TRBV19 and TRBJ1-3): DGGITQSPKYLFRKEGQNVTLSCEQNLNHDAMYWYRQDPGQGLRLIYYSQIVNDFQKGDIAEGYSVSREKKESFPLTVTSAQKNPTAFYLCASRQTGFGNTIYFGEGSWLTVV.